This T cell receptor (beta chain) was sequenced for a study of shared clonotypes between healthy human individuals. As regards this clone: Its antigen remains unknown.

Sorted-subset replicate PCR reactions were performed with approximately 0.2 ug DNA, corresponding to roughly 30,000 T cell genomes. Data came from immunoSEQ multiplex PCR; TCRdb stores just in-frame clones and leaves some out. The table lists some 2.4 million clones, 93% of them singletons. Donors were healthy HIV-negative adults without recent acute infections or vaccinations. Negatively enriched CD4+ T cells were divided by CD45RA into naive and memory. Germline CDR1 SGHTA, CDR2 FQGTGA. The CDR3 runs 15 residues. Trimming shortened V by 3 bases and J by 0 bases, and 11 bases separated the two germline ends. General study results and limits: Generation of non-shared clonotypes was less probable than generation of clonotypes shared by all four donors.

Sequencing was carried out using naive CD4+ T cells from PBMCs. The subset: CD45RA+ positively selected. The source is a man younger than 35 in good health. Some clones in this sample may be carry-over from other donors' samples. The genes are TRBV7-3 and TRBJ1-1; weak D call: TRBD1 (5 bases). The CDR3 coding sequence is TGTGCCAGCAGCTTGGGGAGGGGCATGAACACTGAAGCTTTCTTT. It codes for CASSLGRGMNTEAFF.